The present T cell receptor (beta chain) was sequenced within a study of blood T cell repertoires in COVID-19. Study background: The study drew acute and convalescent COVID-19 samples from the United States, Italy and Spain. PBMCs, B-cell-depleted T cells, or T cells provided the cDNA or gDNA that made up the material.

Patients from Seattle were sampled longitudinally, starting during active infection. TCRdb's table, derived via immunoSEQ multiplex PCR, lists solely in-frame clones and lacks some. Of about 160,000 clones detected, more than 75% appear once; the ten largest clones hold roughly 8.3%. Trimming stripped 3 bases from V and 4 bases from J, with 16 bases between. CDR1 and CDR2 (germline): SGHRS, YFSETQ. This CDR3 comprises 15 residues. The sample comprised peripheral blood. The chain links TRBV5-1 to TRBJ1-2, with D possibly matching TRBD1 (6 bases). The receptor comes from a woman in her sixties with COVID-19, enrolled during active disease. The CDR3 loop is CASSSTGPHSYGYTF. In nucleotides, the CDR3 is TGCGCCAGCAGCTCAACAGGGCCCCATAGCTATGGCTACACCTTC.